These 7 T cell receptor beta chains were sequenced from one sample in a study of blood T cell repertoires in COVID-19. TCRdb keeps only in-frame clones here, not all; method: immunoSEQ multiplex PCR. Found here are about 160,000 clones, more than 75% of them singletons; the top ten hold approximately 14%. Sequencing used peripheral blood. The source is a human donor with acute or convalescent COVID-19. The donor label of this sample is uncertain.

The chain has TRBV5-4 and TRBJ2-4, with TRBD2 matching over 10 bases. With 0 bases clipped from V and 1 base from J, the junction kept 1 base outside the gene matches. The CDR3 runs to 16 residues. CDR1 SGHNT and CDR2 YYREEE come from the germline V gene (reference sequence). The CDR3 is CASSLATSGAKNIQYF. As DNA, the CDR3 is TGTGCCAGCAGCTTGGCGACTAGCGGGGCCAAAAACATTCAGTACTTC.

This clone was seen a single time. The chain has TRBV11-2 and TRBJ2-4; D call uncertain. The germline V gene has CDR1 SGHAT and CDR2 FQNNGV. The CDR3 spans 16 residues. V gave up 2 bases and J gave up 3 bases, with 14 bases separating them. For the CDR3, the DNA is TGTGCCAGCAGCTTACCCGCATCCCTAGGCAAAAACATTCAGTACTTC. This gives the protein CASSLPASLGKNIQYF. The variable domain in full, with the rest retrieved from reference TRBV11-2 and TRBJ2-4, is EAGVAQSPRYKIIEKRQSVAFWCNPISGHATLYWYQQILGQGPKLLIQFQNNGVVDDSQLPKDRFSAERLKGVDSTLKIQPAKLEDSAVYLCASSLPASLGKNIQYFGAGTRLSVL.

The J gene is TRBJ1-2, the V gene TRBV23-1; possible D gene TRBD1, 6 bases. Being an ORF, TRBV23-1 has a function that is uncertain. This CDR3 is built from 15 residues. V gave up 4 bases and J gave up 8 bases, with 20 bases separating them. The CDR3 DNA reads TGCGCCAGCAGTCTAAGTCGTCGGGGGGCGGAAGGCTACACCTTC. Its translation: CASSLSRRGAEGYTF.

The chain couples TRBV19 to TRBJ1-2; the match to TRBD1 covers 9 bases. From germline, CDR1 is LNHDA and CDR2 SQIVND (reference sequence). The trim removed 7 bases at V and 6 bases at J, leaving 15 bases unmatched. CDR3 length: 16 amino acids. The CDR3 is CASIRTGGNPFDGYTF. In nucleotides, the CDR3 is TGTGCCAGTATCCGTACAGGGGGCAACCCGTTCGATGGCTACACCTTC.

V gene TRBV5-8 combines with J gene TRBJ1-4, with 7 bases lining up with TRBD1. CDR3 length: 14 residues. Germline CDR1 reads SGHTS; CDR2 reads YDEGEE. V trimming: 7 bases; J trimming: 2 bases; junction bases outside the gene matches: 5. The CDR3 DNA reads as TGTGCCAGCCGACAGGGAGCCACTAATGAAAAACTGTTTTTT. This gives the protein CASRQGATNEKLFF.

The chain couples TRBV7-9 to TRBJ2-2; D gene ambiguous. Deletions cut 1 base from V and 2 bases from J, with 5 bases between. Germline values: CDR1 SEHNR, CDR2 FQNEAQ (reference sequence). The CDR3 runs 14 residues. The DNA for the CDR3 is TGTGCCAGCAGCTTAGACAGAAACACCGGGGAGCTGTTTTTT. The encoded protein is CASSLDRNTGELFF.

The rearrangement joins TRBV9 to TRBJ2-2; D is ambiguous. The CDR3 extends over 13 amino acids. Trimming stripped 0 bases from V and 5 bases from J, with 5 bases between. Germline CDR1 and CDR2: SGDLS and YYNGEE. CDR3 in amino acids: CASSVAITGELFF. The CDR3 DNA is TGTGCCAGCAGCGTAGCTATAACCGGGGAGCTGTTTTTT.